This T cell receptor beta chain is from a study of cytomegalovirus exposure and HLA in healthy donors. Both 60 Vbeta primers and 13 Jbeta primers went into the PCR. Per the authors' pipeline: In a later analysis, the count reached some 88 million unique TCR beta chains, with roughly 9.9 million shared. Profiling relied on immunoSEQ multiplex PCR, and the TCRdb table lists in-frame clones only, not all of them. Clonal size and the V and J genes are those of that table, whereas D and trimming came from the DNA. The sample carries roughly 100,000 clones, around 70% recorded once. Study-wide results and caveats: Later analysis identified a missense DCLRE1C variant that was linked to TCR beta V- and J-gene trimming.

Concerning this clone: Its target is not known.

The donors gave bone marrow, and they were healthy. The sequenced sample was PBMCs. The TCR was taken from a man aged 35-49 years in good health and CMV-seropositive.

The CDR3 DNA follows: TGTGCCAGCAGCGGGGACAGGGGCAATGGCTACACCTTC. Translation gives CASSGDRGNGYTF. The chain carries TRBV5-4 and TRBJ1-2, with 10 positions matching TRBD1. Germline V lookup: CDR1 SGHNT, CDR2 YYREEE (reference sequence). The CDR3 covers 13 residues. Trimming took 4 bases from V and 6 from J; bases not matched to a gene: 3.